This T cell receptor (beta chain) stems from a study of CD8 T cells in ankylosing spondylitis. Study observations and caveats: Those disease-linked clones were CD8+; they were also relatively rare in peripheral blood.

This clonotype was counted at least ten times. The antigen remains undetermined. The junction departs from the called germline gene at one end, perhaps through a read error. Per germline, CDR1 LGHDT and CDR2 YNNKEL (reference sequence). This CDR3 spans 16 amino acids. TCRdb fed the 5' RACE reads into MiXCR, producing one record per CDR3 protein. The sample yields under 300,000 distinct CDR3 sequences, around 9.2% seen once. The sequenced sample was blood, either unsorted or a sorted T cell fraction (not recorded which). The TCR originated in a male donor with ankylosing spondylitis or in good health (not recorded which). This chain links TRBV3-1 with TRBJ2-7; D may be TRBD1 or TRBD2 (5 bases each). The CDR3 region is CASSQEGDGATYEQYF. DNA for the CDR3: TGTGCCAGCAGTCAAGAAGGGGACGGGGCCACATACGAGCAGTACTTC.